This record concerns one T cell receptor beta chain sequence. Its target is not known. Profiled with immunoSEQ multiplex PCR; TCRdb holds only in-frame clones, not every one. In total the sample includes some 37,000 clones, none of them seen once. This record comes from a study of T cells after posttransplantation cyclophosphamide. Study conclusions and caveats: Skin or GI-infiltrating T cells shared few TRB sequences with blood. Donor CD8+ memory clones often dominated recipient blood repertoires at later times.

This clonotype originated in a girl under 18 in good health, CMV-negative, and a related stem cell transplant donor. Sequenced input: PBMCs.

CDR3 protein: CASSLGGSAETQYF. For the CDR3, the DNA is TGTGCCAGCAGCTTAGGCGGGAGTGCAGAGACCCAGTACTTC. The chain employs TRBV7-9 and TRBJ2-5; 7 positions match TRBD2. V was pared by 1 base and J by 4 bases, with 3 bases of the junction left unmatched. The CDR3 consists of 14 residues. CDR1 and CDR2 (germline): SEHNR, FQNEAQ (reference sequence).